The 23 T cell receptor beta chains below all came from one sample that was sequenced in a study of blood T cells in healthy people across ages. Sample-barcoded 5' priming and a J-beta primer mix drove a second PCR of about 7 to 12 cycles. TCRdb reprocessed the 5' RACE reads via MiXCR and lists one record per CDR3 protein. The top ten hold around 10% of the sample, which has about 500,000 distinct CDR3 sequences, less than 25% seen once. This sample also belongs to another study, concerning T cells of mothers and their children.

The sequenced sample was blood. These receptors all stem from a boy younger than 18 in good health.

The chain joins TRBV5-1 to TRBJ2-3, with D possibly being TRBD2 (5 bases). This CDR3 has 15 residues. Germline CDR1 reads SGHRS; CDR2 reads YFSETQ. V was trimmed by 4 bases and J by 2 bases, leaving 14 bases between them. CDR3: CASSPARVSTDTQYF. The CDR3 nucleotides are TGCGCCAGCAGCCCCGCGAGGGTGTCCACAGATACGCAGTATTTT.

This rearrangement joins TRBV25-1 to TRBJ1-6; D is undetermined. The CDR3 spans 12 residues. CDR1 is MGHDK, CDR2 SYGVNS, per germline. The germline V and J ends were trimmed by 6 bases and 7 bases, with 7 bases remaining between them. CDR3 region: CASRVGNSPLHF. CDR3 DNA sequence: TGTGCCAGCAGGGTCGGGAATTCACCCCTCCACTTT.

This clonotype showed up just a few times. This chain links TRBV7-3 with TRBJ2-1, with D tentatively TRBD2 (6 bases). The V and J ends lost 3 bases and 7 bases respectively, with 10 bases between them. The CDR3 has 13 residues. CDR1 and CDR2 from the germline V gene are SGHTA and FQGTGA. Here the CDR3 reads CASSFSRGNEQFF. The CDR3 DNA reads as TGTGCCAGCAGCTTCAGCCGGGGGAATGAGCAGTTCTTC.

CDR3 protein: CASSPGRGRNEKLFF. DNA of the CDR3: TGTGCCAGCAGCCCCGGCAGGGGGCGGAACGAAAAACTGTTTTTT. The rearrangement uses TRBV7-9 and TRBJ1-4, with TRBD1 identical over 8 bases. CDR1 and CDR2 (germline): SEHNR, FQNEAQ (reference sequence). V lost 5 bases to trimming and J lost 8 bases; unmatched junction nucleotides: 10. CDR3 length: 15 residues.

V usage is TRBV5-1 and J usage is TRBJ1-1; 10 nucleotides line up with TRBD1. The CDR3 is 17 amino acids. The V and J ends lost 6 bases and 0 bases, in that order; junction bases with no gene match: 11. CDR1 SGHRS and CDR2 YFSETQ come from the germline V gene. The CDR3, as DNA: TGCGCCAGCACCCGTTCCCGGGACAGGGGAATGAACACTGAAGCTTTCTTT. The encoded protein is CASTRSRDRGMNTEAFF.

The genes are TRBV9 and TRBJ2-1; 15 nucleotides agree with TRBD2. With 1 base clipped from V and 7 bases from J, the junction kept 3 bases outside the gene matches. This CDR3 comprises 16 residues. Germline V CDR1 and CDR2: SGDLS, YYNGEE. The CDR3: CASSVRTSGRGNEQFF. The CDR3 DNA reads as TGTGCCAGCAGCGTACGGACTAGCGGGAGGGGGAATGAGCAGTTCTTC.

This chain connects TRBV9 to TRBJ2-7; 7 bases match TRBD2. This CDR3 contains 14 residues. Germline V gene lookup returns CDR1 SGDLS and CDR2 YYNGEE. The J segment lost 5 bases and the V segment lost 0 bases, leaving 5 bases of the junction unmatched. The CDR3 DNA reads TGTGCCAGCAGCGTAGACGGGGGAGGGGACGAGCAGTACTTC. It yields the protein CASSVDGGGDEQYF.

The genes are TRBV2 and TRBJ1-2, with D hard to call. Trimming stripped 5 bases from V and 6 bases from J, with 4 bases between. This CDR3 region has 10 residues. Per germline, CDR1 SNHLY and CDR2 FYNNEI. The CDR3 reads CASSRDGYTF. The CDR3 region has the DNA TGTGCCAGCAGTAGGGATGGCTACACCTTC. Full variable domain (outside the CDR3, taken from reference TRBV2 and TRBJ1-2): EPEVTQTPSHQVTQMGQEVILRCVPISNHLYFYWYRQILGQKVEFLVSFYNNEISEKSEIFDDQFSVERPDGSNFTLKIRSTKLEDSAMYFCASSRDGYTFGSGTRLTVV.

This clonotype was picked up one time. For the CDR3, the DNA is TGCAGTGCTAGAGCGGGAACCTACGAGCAGTACTTC. Protein product: CSARAGTYEQYF. The V gene is TRBV20-1, the J gene TRBJ2-7; possible D gene TRBD2, 5 bases. With 1 base removed from V and 2 bases from J, the gap between germline ends came to 6 bases. Germline CDR1 and CDR2: DFQATT and SNEGSKA (reference sequence). The CDR3 runs 12 residues.

V usage is TRBV18 and J usage is TRBJ2-4; D gene uncertain. V shed 0 bases and J shed 6 bases, with 12 bases lying between them. The CDR3 is 15 amino acids. The germline CDR1 and CDR2 sequences are KGHSH and LQKENI. Here the CDR3 DNA reads TGTGCCAGCTCACCACCCTCCTCGAGTGGAAACATTCAGTACTTC. It yields the protein CASSPPSSSGNIQYF.

There are a few counts of this clonotype. V usage is TRBV6-4 and J usage is TRBJ1-2; TRBD1 matches 7 bases. This CDR3 region has 15 residues. The trim removed 3 bases at V and 7 bases at J, leaving 11 bases unmatched. The V gene's germline CDR1 is MRHNA and CDR2 SNTAGT. CDR3 nucleotides: TGTGCCAGCAGTGAGCAGGGGGGACGAAAAATTGGCTACACCTTC. It codes for CASSEQGGRKIGYTF.

The chain links TRBV2 to TRBJ2-2, with 8 bases that match TRBD1. Germline V gene lookup returns CDR1 SNHLY and CDR2 FYNNEI. This CDR3 region has 14 residues. The J segment lost 4 bases and the V segment lost 8 bases, leaving 6 bases of the junction unmatched. CDR3 amino acids: CASQTGAATGELFF. The CDR3, as DNA: TGTGCCAGCCAGACAGGGGCGGCCACCGGGGAGCTGTTTTTT.

This clonotype was picked up a small number of times. One junction end does not reproduce the germline sequence, and a read error may be involved. The chain uses TRBV10-2 and TRBJ2-3; the D is unclear. CDR3 size: 16 residues. Germline V gene lookup returns CDR1 WSHSY and CDR2 SAAADI. CDR3 nucleotide sequence: TGCGCTAGCAGTGAGTGGCGTCTACCTAGCACAGATACGCAGTATTTT. Its protein is CASSEWRLPSTDTQYF.

This clonotype turned up a few times. The chain recombines TRBV20-1 with TRBJ2-7, with D unclear. Looked up from germline, CDR1 is DFQATT and CDR2 is SNEGSKA (reference sequence). The CDR3 length is 14 residues. V gave up 4 bases and J gave up 0 bases, with 13 bases separating them. CDR3 bases: TGCAGTGCTATTCGGGCCGGAGACTCCTACGAGCAGTACTTC. Its protein product is CSAIRAGDSYEQYF.

This chain joins TRBV7-9 and TRBJ2-7; D call uncertain. The germline V gene encodes CDR1 SEHNR and CDR2 FQNEAQ (reference sequence). CDR3 length: 17 amino acids. The V gene lost 1 base and the J gene lost 0 bases, with 16 bases spanning the gap. The CDR3: CASSLGARQSYSYEQYF. The CDR3 bases are TGTGCCAGCAGCTTAGGAGCTAGGCAATCCTACTCCTACGAGCAGTACTTC.

The gene calls are TRBV18 and TRBJ1-5, with 7 bases aligning to TRBD1. The junction had 8 bases not matched to a gene; V was cut back by 6 bases and J by 3 bases. Germline V gene lookup returns CDR1 KGHSH and CDR2 LQKENI. CDR3 length: 15 residues. CDR3 protein: CASSPGTEFNQPQHF. The CDR3, as DNA: TGTGCCAGCTCGCCCGGGACAGAGTTCAATCAGCCCCAGCATTTT.

This clonotype turned up a few times. CDR3 DNA sequence: TGTGCCAGCAGTTTAGAGAGTTACACCGGGGAGCTGTTTTTT. Amino acids: CASSLESYTGELFF. This chain uses TRBV12-3 or TRBV12-4 with TRBJ2-2; D call uncertain. V dropped 1 base and J dropped 3 bases, with 6 bases sitting between them. The CDR3 loop spans 14 amino acids.

The J gene is TRBJ1-2, the V gene TRBV6-2 or TRBV6-3, with D possibly TRBD1 on 6 matching bases. V was trimmed by 6 bases and J by 8 bases, leaving 19 bases between them. The CDR3 spans 14 residues. Germline CDR1 is MNHEY and CDR2 is SVGEGT. CDR3: CASRTGGSSFGYTF. CDR3 coding DNA: TGTGCCAGCAGGACAGGAGGATCCTCCTTCGGCTACACCTTC.

CDR3 DNA sequence: TGTGCCAGCAGCCCCAGGGCCACCGGGGAGCTGTTTTTT. The encoded protein is CASSPRATGELFF. The rearrangement uses TRBV5-6 and TRBJ2-2, with a weak D call TRBD1 (5 bases). The CDR3 is 13 amino acids. The V and J ends lost 4 bases and 4 bases respectively, with 8 bases between them. Germline CDR1 and CDR2: SGHDT and YYEEEE.

The chain carries TRBV2 and TRBJ2-5, with 15 bases that match TRBD2. The J call is doubtful: the DNA matches TRBJ2-1 better. Germline lookup yields CDR1 SNHLY and CDR2 FYNNEI. The CDR3 has 17 residues. CDR3 sequence (DNA): TGTGCCAGCAGTGACAGGACTAGCGGGGGGGGCTACAATGAGCAGTTCTTC. Translating gives CASSDRTSGGGYNEQFF.

This clonotype was observed at least ten times. The rearrangement joins TRBV7-2 to TRBJ2-5; TRBD2 matches at 12 bases. This CDR3 contains 21 residues. V gave up 3 bases and J gave up 5 bases; unmatched junction bases: 22. Germline V gene data show CDR1 as SGHTA and CDR2 as FQGNSA. Written as DNA, the CDR3 is TGTGCCAGCAGCTTTAGACTAGCGGGGGCGCCCGGAATCGTCTCGTCCGAGACCCAGTACTTC. Its protein is CASSFRLAGAPGIVSSETQYF.

This clonotype was found a few times. The rearrangement links TRBV11-2 to TRBJ1-4; D may be TRBD1 (5 bases). The CDR3 has 15 amino acids. V gave up 4 bases and J gave up 10 bases, with 19 bases separating them. Germline V gene lookup returns CDR1 SGHAT and CDR2 FQNNGV. CDR3 loop: CASSSIRDPPGKLFF. In DNA, the CDR3 is TGTGCCAGCAGCTCCATCAGGGACCCCCCCGGAAAACTGTTTTTT.

The V and J genes are TRBV7-9 and TRBJ2-5; no definite D call. The closer fit of TRBJ2-7 to the DNA end suggests the J call may be wrong. CDR1 is SEHNR and CDR2 is FQNEAQ in the germline V gene (reference sequence). This CDR3 region has 14 residues. CDR3 region: CASSDKVGSYEQYF. In DNA form, the CDR3 reads TGTGCCAGCAGCGACAAGGTCGGTTCCTACGAGCAGTACTTC.